This T cell receptor (beta chain) was captured in a study of blood T cell repertoires in COVID-19 (dated by TCRdb to between 2020 and 2021). In the study overall: Samples covering the acute and convalescent phases of COVID-19 were provided by collaborators in the United States, Italy and Spain. The prospective study material was composed of cDNA or gDNA derived from T cells, B-cell-depleted T cells, or PBMCs. A de-identified subject ID, COVID-19 status, age in years and sex were almost always included in the sample metadata. Where available, HLA class I and class II types were taken from metadata supplied by the sample provider and were not determined by assay-based typing. The dataset comprised deeply sampled blood TCRbeta repertoires from subjects exposed to, actively infected with, or recovered from COVID-19. The samples were drawn from the first 160 participants of the ongoing ImmuneRACE study and from over 950 subjects provided by 6 global collaborators. The repertoires were released in a freely available public database intended as a resource for research on the immune response to SARS-CoV-2. Overall study outcomes, separate from this receptor: Clinical and demographic metadata were provided uncurated, with the amount varying by source and participant.

Its CDR3 holds 16 amino acids, cysteine through phenylalanine. Only the CDR3 DNA stays, 48 bases, in frame from base 1. V trim: 4 bases; J trim: 0 bases; unmatched bases: 4. From a lookup of the germline V gene, CDR1 and CDR2 are KGHDR and SFDVKD. The collaborating institutions used their own protocols to collect whole blood in K2EDTA tubes. Collaborator samples were shipped for TCRbeta analysis as frozen whole blood, isolated PBMCs, or DNA extracted from either sample type. A remark on this clone: Its antigen is still unknown. Base qualities were left out, and no much larger clone turns up one base away.

TCRbeta CDR3 regions were amplified from genomic DNA by means of the immunoSEQ Assay, a bias-controlled multiplex PCR. Per the source publication's procedure: The number of nucleated cells in each sample was estimated by amplification of reference gene primers within the assay. Sequence reads were collapsed and filtered to measure the absolute abundance of every unique TCRbeta CDR3 rearrangement. Productive Simpson clonality was computed per sample as the square root of Simpson's diversity index over productive rearrangements. TCRdb holds this immuneACCESS table with in-frame rearrangements only. Some clones are missing; in checked studies, unresolved V genes explain under half, and the rest has no known cause. The V and J calls and clone size are taken from that table; D and trimming were inferred from the DNA. The sample data list about 260,000 clones, and roughly four fifths of these were observed just once. The leading ten clones occupy under 2% of the sample.

The clonotype was recovered from a woman aged 80 or over with acute or convalescent COVID-19. Recombination joined TRBV24-1 with TRBJ1-5; a stretch of 8 junction bases matches TRBD1. Sequences were obtained from peripheral blood. The nucleotide sequence reads as follows: TGTGCCACCAGTGACCCGACAGGGGATAGCAATCAGCCCCAGCATTTT. Its translation reads: CATSDPTGDSNQPQHF.